The 15 T cell receptor beta chains in this list originate from one sample, sequenced in a study of blood T cell repertoires in COVID-19. Repertoires were generated with immunoSEQ multiplex PCR, while TCRdb's copy carries only in-frame clones and drops some. Among roughly 200,000 clones listed, around nine tenths were seen once. Sequencing was done on a sample of peripheral blood. Receptors originate from a woman younger than 35 who had recovered from COVID-19.

The chain joins TRBV7-9 to TRBJ2-7, with 7 bases fitting TRBD1. This CDR3 is 14 amino acids long. V was pared by 5 bases and J by 5 bases, with 9 bases of the junction left unmatched. CDR1 is SEHNR and CDR2 is FQNEAQ in the germline V gene (reference sequence). The CDR3 loop is CASSPQLGGNEQYF. The CDR3 DNA reads as TGTGCCAGCAGCCCACAGCTAGGGGGCAACGAGCAGTACTTC.

V and J are TRBV7-2 and TRBJ1-4; 7 positions match TRBD1. CDR1 is SGHTA, CDR2 FQGNSA, per germline. The CDR3 has 17 amino acids. V was pared by 5 bases and J by 5 bases, with 14 bases of the junction left unmatched. The CDR3 DNA is TGTGCCAGCAGCATTGGACAGGCTCAATCCGTAAATGAAAAACTGTTTTTT. This sequence encodes CASSIGQAQSVNEKLFF.

The chain has TRBV6-4 and TRBJ2-1, with a possible D match to TRBD1 (6 bases). V lost 4 bases to trimming and J lost 8 bases, with 9 bases between them. The CDR3 sequence is 12 residues long. Germline CDR1 reads MRHNA; CDR2 reads SNTAGT. The CDR3 region has the DNA TGTGCCAGCAGTGCCTCAGGGGATGAGCAGTTCTTC. It translates to CASSASGDEQFF.

This clone was seen once. The chain links TRBV18 to TRBJ1-1; D possibly corresponds to TRBD1 (6 bases). Trimming removed 2 bases at V and 6 bases at J, with 16 bases between. CDR1 is KGHSH and CDR2 is LQKENI in the germline V gene. The CDR3 has 15 residues. CDR3 coding DNA: TGTGCCAGCTCACCAAAGACGGACAGCAAGTCTGAAGCTTTCTTT. Translating gives CASSPKTDSKSEAFF.

The chain has TRBV6-4 and TRBJ2-1; tentative D call: TRBD2 (6 bases). Germline V gene sequence: CDR1 MRHNA, CDR2 SNTAGT. Trimming cost V 2 bases and J 4 bases, with 12 bases left between them. This CDR3 contains 15 residues. The CDR3 reads CASSDSSGDYNEQFF. As DNA, the CDR3 is TGTGCCAGCAGTGACAGTAGCGGAGATTACAATGAGCAGTTCTTC.

V gene TRBV25-1 combines with J gene TRBJ2-1, with 11 bases identical to TRBD2. Trimming removed 4 bases from V and 9 bases from J; junction bases left unmatched: 11. This CDR3 is built from 16 residues. CDR1 MGHDK and CDR2 SYGVNS come from the germline V gene. CDR3 in DNA: TGTGCCAGCAGTGCCTCTAGCGGGAGGATGAACGGTGAGCAGTTCTTC. It yields the protein CASSASSGRMNGEQFF.

The chain employs TRBV5-1 and TRBJ2-3; TRBD2 matches at 11 bases. Trimming cost V 3 bases and J 1 base; bases outside gene matches: 4. Looked up from germline, CDR1 is SGHRS and CDR2 is YFSETQ. The CDR3 sequence is 16 residues long. The CDR3 loop reads CASSSLAGGGTDTQYF. DNA of the CDR3: TGCGCCAGCAGCTCGTTAGCGGGAGGGGGCACAGATACGCAGTATTTT.

The genes are TRBV19 and TRBJ1-2; D unclear. CDR3 length: 13 amino acids. V gave up 6 bases and J gave up 4 bases, with 12 bases separating them. Germline CDR1 is LNHDA and CDR2 is SQIVND (reference sequence). Here the CDR3 reads CASSPEARYGYTF. The CDR3 DNA sequence: TGTGCCAGTAGCCCCGAGGCCCGCTATGGCTACACCTTC.

The chain recombines TRBV9 with TRBJ2-7; TRBD1 might be the D (7 bases). Deletions cut 6 bases from V and 6 bases from J, with 16 bases between. Germline-derived CDR1 and CDR2 are SGDLS and YYNGEE. The CDR3 extends over 13 amino acids. As DNA, the CDR3 is TGTGCCAGCACAGGGGGGCCGGGCGGCGAGCAGTACTTC. Translation gives CASTGGPGGEQYF.

This chain joins TRBV20-1 and TRBJ2-3; TRBD2 agrees at 10 bases. Trimming took 3 bases from V and 0 from J; bases not matched to a gene: 15. From germline, CDR1 is DFQATT and CDR2 SNEGSKA (reference sequence). CDR3 length: 19 residues. This CDR3 reads CSASNVAGLALFSTDTQYF. CDR3 nucleotides: TGCAGTGCTAGTAACGTTGCGGGACTAGCGCTCTTTAGCACAGATACGCAGTATTTT.

This clone was found once. The chain recombines TRBV18 with TRBJ2-5; 8 nucleotides line up with TRBD2. This CDR3 region has 15 residues. Germline V gene lookup returns CDR1 KGHSH and CDR2 LQKENI. Trimming cost V 3 bases and J 5 bases; bases outside gene matches: 8. The CDR3 DNA sequence: TGTGCCAGCTCACCGACCGGGACTAGGGGGGAGACCCAGTACTTC. This sequence encodes CASSPTGTRGETQYF. Full variable domain (remainder filled in from reference TRBV18 and TRBJ2-5): NAGVMQNPRHLVRRRGQEARLRCSPMKGHSHVYWYRQLPEEGLKFMVYLQKENIIDESGMPKERFSAEFPKEGPSILRIQQVVRGDSAAYFCASSPTGTRGETQYFGPGTRLLVL.

This chain joins TRBV7-9 and TRBJ2-7; TRBD1 aligns across 8 bases. CDR3 length: 12 residues. V lost 8 bases to trimming and J lost 4 bases; unmatched junction nucleotides: 4. In germline, CDR1 is SEHNR, CDR2 FQNEAQ (reference sequence). In nucleotides, the CDR3 is TGTGCCAGCGGACAGGGTGGGTACGAGCAGTACTTC. This gives the protein CASGQGGYEQYF.

This sequence joins TRBV9 and TRBJ1-3; TRBD1 aligns across 9 bases. The germline V gene encodes CDR1 SGDLS and CDR2 YYNGEE. J lost 0 bases, V lost 3 bases, and 7 bases had no gene match. This CDR3 spans 17 amino acids. CDR3 sequence reads: CASSARDRASSGNTIYF. CDR3 in DNA: TGTGCCAGCAGCGCCCGGGACAGGGCCTCCTCTGGAAACACCATATATTTT.

In this sample, this clone turned up a few times. The chain recombines TRBV6-6 with TRBJ1-1, with D perhaps matching TRBD1 (5 bases). V lost 8 bases and J lost 4, with 20 bases in between. Per germline, CDR1 MNHNY and CDR2 SVGAGI (reference sequence). This CDR3 region has 15 residues. Here the CDR3 DNA reads TGTGCCAGCCTTACGGGATTGGGGGGTGGCACTGAAGCTTTCTTT. This codes for CASLTGLGGGTEAFF.

This clone was recorded only once. This chain links TRBV5-4 with TRBJ2-2; D is possibly TRBD1 (6 bases). Trimming took 0 bases from V and 4 from J, leaving 10 bases between them. The CDR3 is made up of 15 amino acids. The germline V gene has CDR1 SGHNT and CDR2 YYREEE (reference sequence). The DNA of the CDR3 is TGTGCCAGCAGCTTGGGCCAGGGGATCACCGGGGAGCTGTTTTTT. Its translation: CASSLGQGITGELFF.